In this sample, the clone carrying this T cell receptor (delta chain) is medium-sized. Its antigen is currently unknown. This entry comes from a study of gammadelta T cells in human blood. Whole-study results and caveats: Right after birth, innate γδ T cells reportedly expanded polyclonally after microbial exposure.

TCRdb reprocessed the RT-PCR reads through CATT. The repertoire holds 950 to 1,500 delta-chain clones, with approximately 10% as singletons. Per germline, CDR1 TSWWSYY and CDR2 QGS. This CDR3 spans 19 amino acids. Trimming took 3 bases from V and 1 from J, leaving 24 bases between them. The clonotype was recovered from a newborn. Sequenced material: non-Vgamma9Vdelta2 gamma-delta T cells from cord blood. The chain joins TRDV1 to TRDJ1, with D tentatively TRDD3 (6 bases). The CDR3 region has the DNA TGTGCTCTTGGGGATCCTTTTCCTTATGGGGATGGGGGCACCGATAAACTCATCTTT. Translating it yields CALGDPFPYGDGGTDKLIF.